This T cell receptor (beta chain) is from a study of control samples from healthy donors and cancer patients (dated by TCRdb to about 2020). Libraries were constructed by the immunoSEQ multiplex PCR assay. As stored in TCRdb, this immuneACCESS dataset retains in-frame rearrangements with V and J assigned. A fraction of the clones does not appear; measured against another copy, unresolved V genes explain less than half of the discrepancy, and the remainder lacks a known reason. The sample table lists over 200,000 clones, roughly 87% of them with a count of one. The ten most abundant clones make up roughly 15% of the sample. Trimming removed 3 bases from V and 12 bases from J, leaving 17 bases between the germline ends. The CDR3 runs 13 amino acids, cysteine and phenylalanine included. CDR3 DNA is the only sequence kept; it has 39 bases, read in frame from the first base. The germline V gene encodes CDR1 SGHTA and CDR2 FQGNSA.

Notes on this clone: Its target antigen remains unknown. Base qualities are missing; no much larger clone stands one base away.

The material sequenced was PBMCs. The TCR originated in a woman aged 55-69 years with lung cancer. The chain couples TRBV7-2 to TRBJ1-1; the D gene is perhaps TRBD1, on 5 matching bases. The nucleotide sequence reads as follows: TGTGCCAGCAGCTTTTACAGACAGAACAGTCCTTTCTTT. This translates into CASSFYRQNSPFF.